These 15 T cell receptor beta chains were all obtained from the same sample, sequenced in a study of response to subunit inactivated influenza vaccine. TCRdb re-called the RT-PCR reads through MiXCR, storing one row per CDR3 protein. The sample holds around 520,000 distinct CDR3 sequences, about 10% seen once. The sample in question was PBMCs from blood, obtained on the day of vaccination. The receptors shown here come from a man aged 50 or older who received an inactivated influenza vaccine.

The gene calls are TRBV5-1 and TRBJ2-7, with 11 bases lining up with TRBD2. Germline V gene data show CDR1 as SGHRS and CDR2 as YFSETQ. The CDR3 sequence is 15 residues long. J gave up 6 bases and V 0 bases, and 5 bases lay outside the gene matches. CDR3 loop: CASSLVLAGAAEQYF. The CDR3 region has the DNA TGCGCCAGCAGCTTGGTACTAGCGGGAGCGGCCGAGCAGTACTTC. The entire variable domain, with the rest obtained from reference TRBV5-1 and TRBJ2-7, is as follows: KAGVTQTPRYLIKTRGQQVTLSCSPISGHRSVSWYQQTPGQGLQFLFEYFSETQRNKGNFPGRFSGRQFSNSRSEMNVSTLELGDSALYLCASSLVLAGAAEQYFGPGTRLTVT.

This clonotype was detected ten times or more. One end of the junction does not line up with germline, which may come from a read error. The CDR3 DNA is TGTGCCAGCAGCCCGGACTACAATGAGCAGTTCTTC. It codes for CASSPDYNEQFF. The chain recombines TRBV5-1 with TRBJ2-1; D not certain. The CDR3 consists of 12 residues. Germline V lookup: CDR1 SGHRS, CDR2 YFSETQ. The full variable domain, in which reference TRBV5-1 and TRBJ2-1 provide the parts outside the CDR3, is KAGVTQTPRYLIKTRGQQVTLSCSPISGHRSVSWYQQTPGQGLQFLFEYFSETQRNKGNFPGRFSGRQFSNSRSEMNVSTLELGDSALYLCASSPDYNEQFFGPGTRLTVL.

This clonotype occurred a few times. The chain links TRBV7-9 to TRBJ2-1; D is ambiguous. Trimming stripped 4 bases from V and 0 bases from J, with 7 bases between. The length of the CDR3 is 14 residues. The germline V gene has CDR1 SEHNR and CDR2 FQNEAQ (reference sequence). Written as DNA, the CDR3 is TGTGCCAGCAGCTCAATTAACTCCTACAATGAGCAGTTCTTC. This gives the protein CASSSINSYNEQFF.

This clonotype was found many times. The CDR3 nucleotides are TGTGCCAGCAGCCCTAGTGGGGGGATGAACACTGAAGCTTTCTTT. Translated: CASSPSGGMNTEAFF. The chain carries TRBV9 and TRBJ1-1; maybe TRBD1 (5 bases). CDR1 is SGDLS and CDR2 is YYNGEE in the germline V gene. V shed 4 bases and J shed 0 bases, with 13 bases lying between them. This CDR3 comprises 15 residues.

This clonotype was recorded many times. The chain is built from TRBV20-1 and TRBJ1-4, with unresolved D. Germline loops: CDR1 DFQATT, CDR2 SNEGSKA (reference sequence). Trimming shortened V by 3 bases and J by 8 bases, and 16 bases separated the two germline ends. The CDR3 totals 14 residues. CDR3 sequence reads: CSASPGPRGEKLFF. The CDR3 nucleotides read TGCAGTGCTAGCCCTGGCCCGAGAGGGGAAAAACTGTTTTTT.

This clonotype appeared a few times. The CDR3 reads CASSAGQGWASNQPQHF. DNA of the CDR3: TGTGCCAGCAGCGCAGGACAGGGGTGGGCAAGCAATCAGCCCCAGCATTTT. This chain links TRBV7-6 with TRBJ1-5, with 9 positions matching TRBD1. Germline CDR1 SGHVS, CDR2 FNYEAQ. The V gene end was trimmed by 5 bases and the J gene end by 1 base; junction bases not matched to a gene: 9. CDR3 length: 17 amino acids. Full variable domain (remainder filled in from reference TRBV7-6 and TRBJ1-5): GAGVSQSPRYKVTKRGQDVALRCDPISGHVSLYWYRQALGQGPEFLTYFNYEAQQDKSGLPNDRFSAERPEGSISTLTIQRTEQRDSAMYRCASSAGQGWASNQPQHFGDGTRLSIL.

This clonotype was seen once. The CDR3 DNA sequence: TGCAGCGTTGCCCCGGGCCGGGAGACCCAGTACTTC. Its translation is CSVAPGRETQYF. The chain has TRBV29-1 and TRBJ2-5; D unresolved. The germline gives CDR1 SQVTM, CDR2 ANQGSEA. The germline V and J ends were trimmed by 4 bases and 5 bases, with 11 bases remaining between them. This CDR3 spans 12 amino acids.

This sequence joins TRBV7-2 and TRBJ2-3; TRBD2 agrees at 8 bases. Germline values: CDR1 SGHTA, CDR2 FQGNSA. V was clipped by 1 base and J by 4 bases; unmatched bases: 10. The CDR3 loop spans 17 amino acids. CDR3 coding DNA: TGTGCCAGCAGCTTAGTGTCCGGCGGGAGGTCGGCAGATACGCAGTATTTT. It codes for CASSLVSGGRSADTQYF.

The J gene is TRBJ2-1, the V gene TRBV11-2; weak D call: TRBD1 (5 bases). The length of the CDR3 is 14 residues. V dropped 3 bases and J dropped 3 bases, with 9 bases sitting between them. Germline V gives CDR1 SGHAT, CDR2 FQNNGV. In DNA, the CDR3 is TGTGCCAGCAGCTTGCAGGGCGACTACAATGAGCAGTTCTTC. Amino acid sequence: CASSLQGDYNEQFF.

A note on this clonotype: A much bigger clone sits one base away, suggesting this may be a read error. The V gene is TRBV2, the J gene TRBJ2-1; no clear D gene. The CDR3 runs to 14 residues. Between the trimmed V and J ends, which lost 10 bases and 5 bases, there was a span of 18 bases. From germline, CDR1 is SNHLY and CDR2 FYNNEI. The CDR3 DNA is TGTGCCACCGCCTATAGCAGGACCGACAATGAGCAGTTCTTC. Its translation: CATAYSRTDNEQFF.

This clonotype was seen at least ten times. The gene calls are TRBV6-1 and TRBJ2-3, with 10 positions matching TRBD2. The trim removed 6 bases at V and 0 bases at J, leaving 3 bases unmatched. The CDR3 length is 15 residues. Germline CDR1 MNHNS, CDR2 SASEGT. CDR3: CASRWTSGSTDTQYF. The CDR3 bases are TGTGCCAGCAGGTGGACTAGCGGTAGCACAGATACGCAGTATTTT.

This chain joins TRBV13 and TRBJ2-4; D possibly matches TRBD1 or TRBD2 (5 bases each). The germline V gene encodes CDR1 PRHDT and CDR2 FYEKMQ (reference sequence). CDR3 size: 19 residues. The V end lost 5 bases, the J end lost 2 bases, and 25 bases lay between the germline ends. The CDR3 DNA reads TGTGCCAGCAGCCTGGGGCGTCGGGGCTTAGCTGTAACCAAAAACATTCAGTACTTC. Protein sequence: CASSLGRRGLAVTKNIQYF.

In this sample, this clonotype turned up a few times. The CDR3 DNA sequence: TGTGCCAGCAGCTCACCCCCCCGGAACTATGGCTACACCTTC. It encodes CASSSPPRNYGYTF. The rearrangement uses TRBV7-2 and TRBJ1-2; D gene uncertain. CDR3 length: 14 amino acids. V lost 4 bases and J 2 bases, leaving 11 bases between the germline ends. Looked up from germline, CDR1 is SGHTA and CDR2 is FQGNSA.

This clonotype was detected many times. The chain is built from TRBV5-1 and TRBJ2-1; D is unresolved. From germline, CDR1 is SGHRS and CDR2 YFSETQ. V lost 3 bases to trimming and J lost 1 base, with 5 bases between them. This CDR3 contains 13 residues. CDR3 DNA: TGCGCCAGCAGCTCTCGGTCCTACAATGAGCAGTTCTTC. Its translation is CASSSRSYNEQFF.

Many counts were recorded for this clonotype. The J gene is TRBJ1-3, the V gene TRBV21-1; the table's D call, TRBD1, was not checked against the DNA. TRBV21-1 is flagged as a pseudogene. The length of the CDR3 is 16 residues. The CDR3 DNA sequence: TGTGCCAGCAGCAACGGACAGGAGAGCTCTGGAAACACCATATATTTT. It codes for CASSNGQESSGNTIYF.